These 28 T cell receptor beta chains came from one sample sequenced in a study of T cell responses to AZD1222 COVID-19 vaccine. The repertoire was sequenced with immunoSEQ multiplex PCR; TCRdb's copy has only in-frame clones and lacks some. Here the sample spans 100,000 to 150,000 clones, around 87% being singletons. Specimen: peripheral blood, collected on day 0 of AZD1222 vaccination. The receptors originated from an adult in good health.

This sequence joins TRBV6-6 and TRBJ2-4; no clear D gene. In germline, CDR1 is MNHNY, CDR2 SVGAGI (reference sequence). V lost 5 bases and J lost 4, with 0 bases in between. The CDR3 extends over 10 amino acids. CDR3 nucleotide sequence: TGTGCCAGCAGTAAAAACATTCAGTACTTC. This gives the protein CASSKNIQYF.

The chain has TRBV7-9 and TRBJ2-2; D unresolved. The CDR3 contains 12 residues. V lost 5 bases and J 6 bases, leaving 7 bases between the germline ends. Germline CDR1 SEHNR, CDR2 FQNEAQ (reference sequence). This CDR3 is CASSVSSGELFF. In DNA form, the CDR3 reads TGTGCCAGCAGCGTTAGCTCCGGGGAGCTGTTTTTT.

This chain connects TRBV18 to TRBJ2-1; D might be TRBD1 (6 bases). The CDR3 length is 14 residues. CDR1 KGHSH and CDR2 LQKENI come from the germline V gene. Trimming took 2 bases from V and 4 from J, leaving 9 bases between them. In DNA, the CDR3 is TGTGCCAGCTCACCAACAGGGAAATACAATGAGCAGTTCTTC. This sequence encodes CASSPTGKYNEQFF.

CDR3 coding DNA: TGCGCCAGCAGCCCAGCTAGCGGGGGGGTTAAAGAGACCCAGTACTTC. Translating it yields CASSPASGGVKETQYF. The J gene is TRBJ2-5, the V gene TRBV5-1; 12 positions agree with TRBD2. The germline V gene has CDR1 SGHRS and CDR2 YFSETQ. Trimming cost V 4 bases and J 3 bases; bases outside gene matches: 7. The CDR3 length is 16 residues.

This clone was seen only once. V is TRBV6-5 and J is TRBJ1-5; 8 bases fit TRBD1. Germline CDR1 reads MNHEY; CDR2 reads SVGAGI. J lost 6 bases, V lost 2 bases, and 3 bases had no gene match. This CDR3 is built from 14 residues. CDR3 residues: CASSYGQGGQPQHF. The CDR3 DNA is TGTGCCAGCAGTTACGGACAGGGAGGTCAGCCCCAGCATTTT.

The chain recombines TRBV7-9 with TRBJ2-2; D call uncertain. The CDR3 length is 15 residues. Germline CDR1 is SEHNR and CDR2 is FQNEAQ (reference sequence). Trimming stripped 1 base from V and 5 bases from J, with 11 bases between. The CDR3 DNA reads TGTGCCAGCAGCTTAGTGCGGCGAGGAACCGGGGAGCTGTTTTTT. It specifies CASSLVRRGTGELFF.

This clone was observed a single time. The genes are TRBV7-9 and TRBJ2-3; D uncertain. CDR1 and CDR2 from the germline V gene are SEHNR and FQNEAQ (reference sequence). The CDR3 has 13 amino acids. V lost 7 bases and J lost 6, with 14 bases in between. The CDR3 bases are TGTGCCAGCACCGTGGTCCAGACGGATACGCAGTATTTT. Its translation: CASTVVQTDTQYF.

This clone was counted only a few times. This chain links TRBV7-2 with TRBJ1-3; unclear D gene. Trimming cost V 1 base and J 3 bases, with 10 bases left between them. CDR3 size: 15 residues. Germline V gene lookup returns CDR1 SGHTA and CDR2 FQGNSA. The DNA of the CDR3 is TGTGCCAGCAGCTTAGGGGAGAATCGTGGAAACACCATATATTTT. It yields the protein CASSLGENRGNTIYF.

This clone was seen a single time. The V gene is TRBV6-1, the J gene TRBJ1-1, with D possibly being TRBD1 (5 bases). CDR1 is MNHNS and CDR2 is SASEGT in the germline V gene. The V and J ends lost 3 bases and 7 bases respectively, with 21 bases between them. This CDR3 is built from 16 residues. CDR3 region: CASSDGAGRGRGEAFF. In nucleotides, the CDR3 is TGTGCCAGCAGTGACGGGGCGGGTAGGGGAAGGGGTGAAGCTTTCTTT.

This clone was observed once. This sequence joins TRBV9 and TRBJ1-3; D unclear. The CDR3 is 15 residues long. V gave up 0 bases and J gave up 2 bases, with 9 bases separating them. The V gene's germline CDR1 is SGDLS and CDR2 YYNGEE. As DNA, the CDR3 is TGTGCCAGCAGCGTAGAAGGAGGGACTGGAAACACCATATATTTT. It specifies CASSVEGGTGNTIYF.

This clone was recorded only once. The rearrangement joins TRBV4-1 to TRBJ2-7, with no clear D. The V and J ends lost 3 bases and 3 bases respectively, with 15 bases between them. CDR1 and CDR2 from the germline V gene are MGHRA and YSYEKL. The CDR3 consists of 15 residues. CDR3 region: CASSHPLSRNYEQYF. The CDR3 DNA is TGCGCCAGCAGCCACCCATTGTCTAGGAACTACGAGCAGTACTTC.

The V and J genes are TRBV7-9 and TRBJ2-4, with 10 bases matching TRBD1. Germline V gene lookup returns CDR1 SEHNR and CDR2 FQNEAQ (reference sequence). The J segment lost 0 bases and the V segment lost 5 bases, leaving 13 bases of the junction unmatched. This CDR3 has 19 residues. In DNA form, the CDR3 reads TGTGCCAGCAGCCCGAGGACAGGGGGTCGCCCACTAGCCAAAAACATTCAGTACTTC. Protein: CASSPRTGGRPLAKNIQYF.

This chain joins TRBV18 and TRBJ2-1; 12 nucleotides align to TRBD1. This CDR3 region has 15 residues. The germline CDR1 and CDR2 sequences are KGHSH and LQKENI. V gave up 5 bases and J gave up 9 bases; unmatched junction bases: 8. The CDR3 DNA reads TGTGCCAGCTCAGCCTCGGGACAGGGGGCAATTGAGCAGTTCTTC. Protein sequence: CASSASGQGAIEQFF.

The rearrangement links TRBV6-5 to TRBJ1-2; no definite D call. Germline lookup yields CDR1 MNHEY and CDR2 SVGAGI. The V and J ends lost 6 bases and 4 bases respectively, with 18 bases between them. CDR3 size: 15 residues. The CDR3 sequence: CASSREGSVPYGYTF. DNA of the CDR3: TGTGCCAGCAGCCGGGAGGGTTCGGTCCCCTATGGCTACACCTTC.

In regard to this clone: This same CDR3 is encoded by further DNA sequences in the sample. The chain uses TRBV4-1 and TRBJ2-5; D is undetermined. Trimming took off 0 bases at V and 5 bases at J, with 10 bases between the two ends. From germline, CDR1 is MGHRA and CDR2 YSYEKL. This CDR3 comprises 14 residues. CDR3 region: CASSQERGVETQYF. DNA for the CDR3: TGCGCCAGCAGCCAAGAAAGAGGCGTGGAGACCCAGTACTTC.

The chain carries TRBV4-1 and TRBJ1-4; unclear D gene. The V gene lost 0 bases and the J gene lost 5 bases, with 13 bases spanning the gap. Germline V CDR1 and CDR2: MGHRA, YSYEKL. The CDR3 spans 16 residues. Here the CDR3 DNA reads TGCGCCAGCAGCCAAGATCGGGCGACGGGGAATGAAAAACTGTTTTTT. Residues: CASSQDRATGNEKLFF.

This chain uses TRBV10-3 with TRBJ1-1; maybe TRBD1 (6 bases). Looked up from germline, CDR1 is ENHRY and CDR2 is SYGVKD. This CDR3 spans 13 amino acids. Between the trimmed V and J ends, which lost 11 bases and 5 bases, there was a span of 18 bases. CDR3 region: CALKWGAETEAFF. The CDR3 DNA follows: TGTGCCTTGAAATGGGGGGCTGAAACTGAAGCTTTCTTT.

The V call is TRBV19, the J call TRBJ1-6, with D unclear. The V end lost 3 bases, the J end lost 5 bases, and 14 bases lay between the germline ends. CDR1 and CDR2 (germline): LNHDA, SQIVND (reference sequence). The CDR3 has 16 amino acids. Here the CDR3 DNA reads TGTGCCAGTAGTATCGAGCCCACGAACCATAATTCACCCCTCCACTTT. Encoded protein: CASSIEPTNHNSPLHF.

CDR3: CASSLGTGTGGYTF. The CDR3, as DNA: TGTGCCAGCAGCTTAGGTACAGGGACGGGAGGCTACACCTTC. The V gene is TRBV11-2, the J gene TRBJ1-2, with a weak D call TRBD1 (6 bases). The V end was cut by 1 base, the J end by 8 bases, with 14 bases between. The V gene's germline CDR1 is SGHAT and CDR2 FQNNGV. The CDR3 is 14 residues long.

The V and J genes are TRBV27 and TRBJ1-2, with 7 bases fitting TRBD1. J gave up 0 bases and V 5 bases, and 6 bases lay outside the gene matches. CDR3 length equals 15 residues. Per the germline V gene, CDR1 is MNHEY and CDR2 is SMNVEV (reference sequence). The CDR3 loop reads CASSTSGTANYGYTF. The CDR3 region has the DNA TGTGCCAGCAGTACCTCCGGGACAGCTAACTATGGCTACACCTTC.

This chain connects TRBV6-1 to TRBJ1-4, with D uncertain. This CDR3 has 15 residues. Germline CDR1 is MNHNS and CDR2 is SASEGT. V shed 2 bases and J shed 4 bases, with 11 bases lying between them. The CDR3 DNA reads TGTGCCAGCAGTGAACGGGGAGCCCTTAATGAAAAACTGTTTTTT. Its protein is CASSERGALNEKLFF.

CDR3 loop: CASSRAGNTEAFF. The CDR3 nucleotides are TGTGCCAGCAGTCGCGCGGGGAACACTGAAGCTTTCTTT. V gene TRBV6-5 combines with J gene TRBJ1-1; unclear D gene. This CDR3 comprises 13 residues. From germline, CDR1 is MNHEY and CDR2 SVGAGI. The V end lost 5 bases, the J end lost 1 base, and 8 bases lay between the germline ends.

The CDR3 loop reads CASSQYGRTEAFF. In nucleotides, the CDR3 is TGTGCCAGCAGCCAATATGGAAGAACTGAAGCTTTCTTT. The chain employs TRBV16 and TRBJ1-1; no firm D call. Trimming shortened V by 1 base and J by 5 bases, and 8 bases separated the two germline ends. Germline CDR1 KGHSY, CDR2 FQNENV. This CDR3 is built from 13 residues.

This clone was recorded only once. The chain links TRBV19 to TRBJ1-2; D is perhaps TRBD1 (5 bases). CDR3 length: 16 residues. The V end lost 5 bases, the J end lost 7 bases, and 23 bases lay between the germline ends. Germline CDR1 LNHDA, CDR2 SQIVND (reference sequence). CDR3 amino acids: CASSPGGAKELGGYTF. CDR3 bases: TGTGCCAGTAGTCCGGGCGGGGCGAAAGAACTAGGTGGCTACACCTTC. Full variable domain (outside the CDR3, taken from reference TRBV19 and TRBJ1-2): DGGITQSPKYLFRKEGQNVTLSCEQNLNHDAMYWYRQDPGQGLRLIYYSQIVNDFQKGDIAEGYSVSREKKESFPLTVTSAQKNPTAFYLCASSPGGAKELGGYTFGSGTRLTVV.

V gene TRBV9 combines with J gene TRBJ2-3; D is undetermined. Germline V CDR1 and CDR2: SGDLS, YYNGEE. The V and J ends lost 3 bases and 8 bases respectively, with 10 bases between them. This CDR3 has 12 amino acids. The DNA of the CDR3 is TGTGCCAGCAGCGGGTTTGAAGCTACGCAGTATTTT. Translating it yields CASSGFEATQYF.

This clone occurred a few times. The chain joins TRBV29-1 to TRBJ2-6; D is undetermined. This CDR3 contains 15 residues. Trimming removed 0 bases at V and 0 bases at J, with 6 bases between. The germline V gene has CDR1 SQVTM and CDR2 ANQGSEA. This chain's CDR3 is CSVEDNNSGANVLTF. Written as DNA, the CDR3 is TGCAGCGTTGAAGATAACAACTCTGGGGCCAACGTCCTGACTTTC.

This chain links TRBV5-1 with TRBJ2-7, with 7 bases aligning to TRBD1. The V and J ends lost 5 bases and 3 bases, in that order; junction bases with no gene match: 11. The CDR3 length is 15 residues. Germline CDR1 SGHRS, CDR2 YFSETQ. The CDR3 nucleotides are TGCGCCAGCAGAATAAGACAGGGAGACAACTACGAGCAGTACTTC. Translated: CASRIRQGDNYEQYF.

The rearrangement joins TRBV6-5 to TRBJ1-2; 8 bases agree with TRBD1. The CDR3 sequence is 15 residues long. The V and J ends lost 0 bases and 8 bases, in that order; junction bases with no gene match: 8. Germline V gene sequence: CDR1 MNHEY, CDR2 SVGAGI. CDR3 region: CASSYSPRTGSGYTF. The CDR3 nucleotides read TGTGCCAGCAGTTACTCCCCCAGGACAGGGAGCGGCTACACCTTC.